Each of the 18 T cell receptor beta chains below was sequenced from the same sample in a study of cytomegalovirus exposure and HLA in healthy donors. PCR involved 60 Vbeta and 13 Jbeta primers. Assay used: immunoSEQ multiplex PCR; TCRdb lists only in-frame clones, some missing. Of approximately 190,000 clones listed, around 80% are singletons. What was sequenced was PBMCs. The receptors derive from a woman between 18 and 29 years old in good health and CMV-seropositive.

This clone has a handful of counts. J is TRBJ2-3 and V is TRBV10-1; no definite D call. Germline V gene lookup returns CDR1 WNHNN and CDR2 SYGVQD (reference sequence). Trimming stripped 2 bases from V and 2 bases from J, with 5 bases between. The CDR3 runs to 13 residues. The CDR3 protein is CASSELVTDTQYF. DNA of the CDR3: TGCGCCAGCAGTGAGCTTGTCACAGATACGCAGTATTTT.

V and J are TRBV30 and TRBJ2-5; 7 bases line up with TRBD1. Gene TRBJ2-7 matches the end of the DNA better, so the J call may be wrong. CDR3 length: 12 residues. CDR1 and CDR2 (germline): GTSNPN, SVGIG (reference sequence). The CDR3 DNA sequence: TGTGCCTGGTACCGGGACAGCTACGAGCAGTACTTC. This codes for CAWYRDSYEQYF.

This chain uses TRBV30 with TRBJ2-4; D possibly corresponds to TRBD1 (7 bases). Germline CDR1 reads GTSNPN; CDR2 reads SVGIG (reference sequence). The V end was cut by 5 bases, the J end by 0 bases, with 23 bases between. The CDR3 contains 18 residues. The DNA of the CDR3 is TGTGCCTGGTTAAAGCGAGGAGGGGGCTATCTAGCCAAAAACATTCAGTACTTC. Protein product: CAWLKRGGGYLAKNIQYF.

V and J are TRBV19 and TRBJ2-1; 9 nucleotides match TRBD2. Germline CDR1 is LNHDA and CDR2 is SQIVND (reference sequence). The CDR3 loop spans 15 amino acids. Trimming cost V 6 bases and J 1 base; bases outside gene matches: 4. CDR3 coding DNA: TGTGCCAGTAGCCCCCTAGCGGGGTCCTACAATGAGCAGTTCTTC. Translated, it gives CASSPLAGSYNEQFF.

V and J are TRBV4-2 and TRBJ2-5, with D unclear. The CDR3 has 14 residues. Germline CDR1 is LGHNA and CDR2 is YNFKEQ. Trimming took off 2 bases at V and 3 bases at J, with 10 bases between the two ends. The chain's CDR3 is CASSQTENEETQYF. CDR3 coding DNA: TGTGCCAGCAGCCAAACGGAGAACGAAGAGACCCAGTACTTC.

V is TRBV9 and J is TRBJ2-3; the match to TRBD2 covers 7 bases. Germline V gene sequence: CDR1 SGDLS, CDR2 YYNGEE. The trim removed 4 bases at V and 3 bases at J, leaving 20 bases unmatched. This CDR3 comprises 19 residues. The CDR3, as DNA: TGTGCCAGCAGCCCCACGGGTGGGCTAGCGGTGGGAGTTACAGATACGCAGTATTTT. It codes for CASSPTGGLAVGVTDTQYF.

V usage is TRBV19 and J usage is TRBJ1-2; D uncertain. There are 13 residues in the CDR3. V lost 1 base and J 8 bases, leaving 11 bases between the germline ends. Germline loops: CDR1 LNHDA, CDR2 SQIVND (reference sequence). Here the CDR3 reads CASSIGPGGGYTF. As DNA, the CDR3 is TGTGCCAGTAGTATAGGACCGGGAGGAGGCTACACCTTC.

This chain connects TRBV9 to TRBJ2-7, with TRBD2 identical over 8 bases. Germline CDR1 SGDLS, CDR2 YYNGEE. V lost 4 bases, J lost 5 bases, and 8 bases stayed unmatched. CDR3 length: 14 residues. CDR3 sequence: CASSLSGEGDEQYV. Written as DNA, the CDR3 is TGTGCCAGCAGCCTTAGCGGGGAAGGTGACGAGCAGTACGTC.

The V gene is TRBV5-4, the J gene TRBJ1-1; tentatively, D is TRBD1 (5 bases). The CDR3 runs 14 residues. CDR1 and CDR2 from the germline V gene are SGHNT and YYREEE (reference sequence). V was shortened by 0 bases and J by 8 bases, with 14 bases between the two germline ends. This CDR3 is CASSLGGTPGEAFF. The CDR3 DNA reads as TGTGCCAGCAGCTTGGGGGGGACTCCCGGGGAAGCTTTCTTT. Complete variable domain (other parts from reference TRBV5-4 and TRBJ1-1): ETGVTQSPTHLIKTRGQQVTLRCSSQSGHNTVSWYQQALGQGPQFIFQYYREEENGRGNFPPRFSGLQFPNYSSELNVNALELDDSALYLCASSLGGTPGEAFFGQGTRLTVV.

This clone turned up a few times. V usage is TRBV7-9 and J usage is TRBJ1-4; D is possibly TRBD1 (6 bases). The V gene's germline CDR1 is SEHNR and CDR2 FQNEAQ (reference sequence). Trimming shortened V by 1 base and J by 6 bases, and 9 bases separated the two germline ends. This CDR3 has 14 residues. The CDR3 sequence: CASSLGDTYEKLFF. The CDR3 nucleotides are TGTGCCAGCAGCTTAGGGGACACTTATGAAAAACTGTTTTTT.

V is TRBV7-9 and J is TRBJ1-5; D is undetermined. The CDR3 covers 14 residues. Germline CDR1 reads SEHNR; CDR2 reads FQNEAQ (reference sequence). V was pared by 3 bases and J by 1 base, with 7 bases between. The CDR3, as DNA: TGTGCCAGCAGCTTTGAGGGAAGCAATCAGCCCCAGCATTTT. Protein sequence: CASSFEGSNQPQHF.

The chain links TRBV5-6 to TRBJ1-3, with D possibly being TRBD1 (5 bases). The CDR3 consists of 14 residues. CDR1 and CDR2 (germline): SGHDT, YYEEEE. The V and J ends lost 5 bases and 0 bases respectively, with 9 bases between them. In DNA form, the CDR3 reads TGTGCCAGCAGTTGGGGCTTCTCTGGAAACACCATATATTTT. Protein product: CASSWGFSGNTIYF.

This clone was counted a few times. The chain recombines TRBV7-9 with TRBJ1-3, with TRBD1 matching over 7 bases. CDR1 is SEHNR, CDR2 FQNEAQ, per germline (reference sequence). Trimming cost V 5 bases and J 4 bases; bases outside gene matches: 5. This CDR3 is built from 14 residues. The CDR3 spells CASSDRDSGNTIYF. The CDR3 DNA sequence: TGTGCCAGCAGCGACCGGGACAGCGGAAACACCATATATTTT. Full variable domain (missing parts from reference TRBV7-9 and TRBJ1-3): DTGVSQNPRHKITKRGQNVTFRCDPISEHNRLYWYRQTLGQGPEFLTYFQNEAQLEKSRLLSDRFSAERPKGSFSTLEIQRTEQGDSAMYLCASSDRDSGNTIYFGEGSWLTVV.

The rearrangement links TRBV30 to TRBJ1-2, with TRBD1 as a possible D gene (6 bases). CDR1 is GTSNPN and CDR2 is SVGIG in the germline V gene (reference sequence). The germline V and J ends were trimmed by 3 bases and 0 bases, with 23 bases remaining between them. The CDR3 length is 18 residues. The DNA of the CDR3 is TGTGCCTGGAGCCCTACTACTCTACAGGGCTGGGCTAACTATGGCTACACCTTC. Its translation: CAWSPTTLQGWANYGYTF.

This sequence joins TRBV9 and TRBJ2-2; the match to TRBD2 covers 8 bases. V trimming: 0 bases; J trimming: 8 bases; junction bases outside the gene matches: 9. Germline-derived CDR1 and CDR2 are SGDLS and YYNGEE. The CDR3 has 16 amino acids. The chain's CDR3 is CASSVAGGAFSGELFF. The CDR3 region has the DNA TGTGCCAGCAGCGTAGCCGGGGGGGCCTTTTCGGGGGAGCTGTTTTTT.

The CDR3 protein is CASRASTGTGELFF. The CDR3 DNA follows: TGTGCCAGCAGGGCATCTACAGGGACCGGGGAGCTGTTTTTT. This chain joins TRBV6-4 and TRBJ2-2; possibly TRBD1 for D (6 bases). In germline, CDR1 is MRHNA, CDR2 SNTAGT. V lost 6 bases, J lost 5 bases, and 13 bases lay in between. The CDR3 is 14 residues long.

The V and J genes are TRBV5-4 and TRBJ2-3; TRBD2 is a possible D gene (6 bases). This CDR3 spans 15 amino acids. The ends were cut back, 0 bases at V and 7 bases at J, with 15 bases in the middle. CDR1 is SGHNT and CDR2 is YYREEE in the germline V gene (reference sequence). CDR3 in DNA: TGTGCCAGCAGCTTGGCCGGCAGGGAGGAGAATACGCAGTATTTT. It is translated as CASSLAGREENTQYF.

The V call is TRBV6-5, the J call TRBJ1-4; 7 bases fit TRBD1. J gave up 7 bases and V 3 bases, and 8 bases lay outside the gene matches. Germline V CDR1 and CDR2: MNHEY, SVGAGI. The CDR3 has 15 amino acids. CDR3 in amino acids: CASSYLGRGSEKLFF. The CDR3 DNA is TGTGCCAGCAGTTATCTGGGCAGGGGGTCTGAAAAACTGTTTTTT.